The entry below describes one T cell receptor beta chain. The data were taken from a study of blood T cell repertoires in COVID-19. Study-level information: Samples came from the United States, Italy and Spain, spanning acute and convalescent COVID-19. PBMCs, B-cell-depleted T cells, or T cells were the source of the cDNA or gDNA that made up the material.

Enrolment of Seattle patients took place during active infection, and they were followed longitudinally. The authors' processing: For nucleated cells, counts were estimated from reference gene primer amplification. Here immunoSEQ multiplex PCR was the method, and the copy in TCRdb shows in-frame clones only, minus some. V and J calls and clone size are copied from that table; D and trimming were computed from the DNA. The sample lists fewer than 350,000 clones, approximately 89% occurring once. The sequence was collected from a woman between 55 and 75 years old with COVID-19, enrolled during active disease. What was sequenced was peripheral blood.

This CDR3 is CASSSTGANNQPQHF. The DNA of the CDR3 is TGTGCCAGCAGCTCGACAGGGGCCAACAATCAGCCCCAGCATTTT. The J gene is TRBJ1-5, the V gene TRBV7-3; 8 nucleotides line up with TRBD1. The CDR3 is 15 residues long. V lost 4 bases and J lost 3; bases outside the gene matches: 5. Germline lookup yields CDR1 SGHTA and CDR2 FQGTGA.